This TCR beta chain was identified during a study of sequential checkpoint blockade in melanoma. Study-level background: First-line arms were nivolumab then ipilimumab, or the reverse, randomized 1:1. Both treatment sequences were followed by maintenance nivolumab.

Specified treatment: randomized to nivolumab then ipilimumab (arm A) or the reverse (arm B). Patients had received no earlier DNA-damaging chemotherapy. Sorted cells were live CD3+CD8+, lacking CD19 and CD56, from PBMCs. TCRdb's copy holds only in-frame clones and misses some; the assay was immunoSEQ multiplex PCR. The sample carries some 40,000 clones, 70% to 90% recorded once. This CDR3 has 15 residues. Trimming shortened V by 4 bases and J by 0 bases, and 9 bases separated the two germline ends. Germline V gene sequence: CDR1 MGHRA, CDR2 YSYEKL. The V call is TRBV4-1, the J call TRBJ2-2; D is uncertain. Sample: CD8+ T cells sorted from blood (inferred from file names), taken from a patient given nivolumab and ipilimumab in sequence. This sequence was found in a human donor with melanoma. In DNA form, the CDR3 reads TGCGCCAGCAGCCCCCGCAGCGCGAACACCGGGGAGCTGTTTTTT. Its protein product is CASSPRSANTGELFF.